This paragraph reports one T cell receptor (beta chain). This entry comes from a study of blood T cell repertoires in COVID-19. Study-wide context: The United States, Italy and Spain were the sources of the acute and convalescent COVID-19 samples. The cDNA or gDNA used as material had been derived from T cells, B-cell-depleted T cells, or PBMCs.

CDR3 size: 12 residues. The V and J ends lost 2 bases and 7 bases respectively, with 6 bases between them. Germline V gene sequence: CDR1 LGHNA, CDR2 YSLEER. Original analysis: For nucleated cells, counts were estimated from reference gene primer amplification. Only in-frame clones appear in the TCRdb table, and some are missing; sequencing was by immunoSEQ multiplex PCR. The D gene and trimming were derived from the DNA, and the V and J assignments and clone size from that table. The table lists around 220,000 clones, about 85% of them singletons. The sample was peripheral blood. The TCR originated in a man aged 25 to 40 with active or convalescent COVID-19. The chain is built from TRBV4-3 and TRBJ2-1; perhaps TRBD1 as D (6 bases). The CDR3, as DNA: TGCGCCAGCAGCCAAAGGGGGAATGAGCAGTTCTTC. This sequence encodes CASSQRGNEQFF.